The clone carrying this T cell receptor beta chain was recorded a few times. No antigen is known for it. The data belong to a study of a mutant IDH1 vaccine in newly diagnosed glioma. Across the study: Vaccination began 4-6 weeks post radiotherapy alone, or with temozolomide cycles. Prior therapy was radiotherapy, temozolomide, or both; most received both.

The V segment lost 4 bases and the J segment 4 bases; nucleotides outside the gene matches: 9. The CDR3 has 15 amino acids. CDR1 and CDR2 from the germline V gene are MGHRA and YSYEKL. Assay: immunoSEQ multiplex PCR; the TCRdb copy retains only in-frame clones and omits some. The data show approximately 60,000 clones, with around 83% seen just once and 3.8% held by the top ten. Described time point: week 47, end of study. Vaccinated patients received 300 ug of mutant IDH1 20-mer peptide per dose, with topical imiquimod. The chain is built from TRBV4-1 and TRBJ1-2; 7 bases align to TRBD1. The receptor comes from a man in his thirties or forties with glioma. This specimen consisted of PBMCs, obtained from a glioma patient whose treatment included an IDH1 peptide vaccine. The CDR3 loop reads CASSPTIGGIYGYTF. CDR3 bases: TGCGCCAGCAGCCCCACCATAGGGGGCATCTATGGCTACACCTTC.